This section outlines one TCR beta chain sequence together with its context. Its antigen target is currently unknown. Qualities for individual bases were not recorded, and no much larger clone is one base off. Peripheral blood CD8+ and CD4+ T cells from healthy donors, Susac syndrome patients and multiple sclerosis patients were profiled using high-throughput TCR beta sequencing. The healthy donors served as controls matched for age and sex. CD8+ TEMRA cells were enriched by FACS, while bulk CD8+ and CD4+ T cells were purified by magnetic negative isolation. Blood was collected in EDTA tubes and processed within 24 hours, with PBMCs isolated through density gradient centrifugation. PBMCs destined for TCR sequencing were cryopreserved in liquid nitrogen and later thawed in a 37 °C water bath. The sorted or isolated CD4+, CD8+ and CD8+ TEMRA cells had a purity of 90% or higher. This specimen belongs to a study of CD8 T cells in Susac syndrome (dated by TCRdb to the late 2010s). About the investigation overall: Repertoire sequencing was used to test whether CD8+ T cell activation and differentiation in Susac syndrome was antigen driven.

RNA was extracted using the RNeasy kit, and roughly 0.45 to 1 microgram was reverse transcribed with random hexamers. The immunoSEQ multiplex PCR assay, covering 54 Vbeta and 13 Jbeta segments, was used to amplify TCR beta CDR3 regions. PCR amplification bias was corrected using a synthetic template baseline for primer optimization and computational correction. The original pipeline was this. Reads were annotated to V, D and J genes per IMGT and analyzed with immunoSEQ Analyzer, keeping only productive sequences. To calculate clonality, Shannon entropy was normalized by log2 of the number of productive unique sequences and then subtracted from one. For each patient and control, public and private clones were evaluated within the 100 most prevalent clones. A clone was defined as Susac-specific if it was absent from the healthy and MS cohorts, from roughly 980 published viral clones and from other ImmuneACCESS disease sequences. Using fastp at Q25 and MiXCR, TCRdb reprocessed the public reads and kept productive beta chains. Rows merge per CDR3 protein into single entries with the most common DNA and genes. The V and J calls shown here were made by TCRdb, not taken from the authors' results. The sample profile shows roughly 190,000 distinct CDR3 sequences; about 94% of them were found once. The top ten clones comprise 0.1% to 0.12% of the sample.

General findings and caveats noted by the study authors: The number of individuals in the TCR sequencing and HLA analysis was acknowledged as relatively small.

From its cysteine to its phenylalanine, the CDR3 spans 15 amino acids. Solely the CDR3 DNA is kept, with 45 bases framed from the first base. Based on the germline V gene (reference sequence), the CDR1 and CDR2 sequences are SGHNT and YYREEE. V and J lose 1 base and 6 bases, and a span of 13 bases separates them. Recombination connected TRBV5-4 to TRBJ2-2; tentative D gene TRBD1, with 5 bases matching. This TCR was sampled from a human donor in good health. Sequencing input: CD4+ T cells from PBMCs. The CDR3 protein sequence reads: CASSLKQVVPGELFF. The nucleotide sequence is TGTGCCAGCAGCTTGAAACAGGTTGTTCCCGGGGAGCTGTTTTTT.